A selection of T cell receptor beta chains follows, all from one sample in a study of shared clonotypes between healthy human individuals. The table came from immunoSEQ multiplex PCR; TCRdb's copy has only in-frame clones and leaves some out. The sample yields about 610,000 clones, more than 95% seen once. Sequencing was carried out using naive CD4+ T cells sorted from blood. The receptors were gathered from a woman in her 30s in good health. Each CDR3 is given with its conserved first and last residue. A D gene is named only where the DNA matches it firmly.

TRBJ1-5 TRBV9 17 - CASSVDGRAKSNQPQHF TGTGCCAGCAGCGTAGACGGCCGTGCGAAAAGCAATCAGCCCCAGCATTTT
TRBJ2-7 TRBV18 14 TRBD2 CASSPSGTSYEQYF TGTGCCAGCTCACCGTCCGGGACTAGCTACGAGCAGTACTTC
TRBJ2-3 TRBV7-2 16 TRBD2 CASSLTRGRPRDTQYF TGTGCCAGCAGCTTAACCCGCGGGAGGCCCAGAGATACGCAGTATTTT
TRBJ2-5 TRBV28 16 TRBD1 CASSLPGQGGQETQYF TGTGCCAGCAGTCTACCGGGACAGGGGGGGCAAGAGACCCAGTACTTC
TRBJ2-1 TRBV7-9 13 TRBD2 CASSRGDDREQFF TGTGCCAGCAGCCGGGGGGATGATCGCGAGCAGTTCTTC
TRBJ1-4 TRBV28 13 - CASRQPFNEKLFF TGTGCCAGCAGGCAACCGTTTAATGAAAAACTGTTTTTT
TRBJ2-1 TRBV7-9 15 - CASSPMRGTYNEQFF TGTGCCAGCAGCCCCATGCGGGGCACCTACAATGAGCAGTTCTTC
TRBJ1-1 TRBV19 14 - CATIRRDVITEAFF TGTGCCACTATAAGACGGGACGTGATCACTGAAGCTTTCTTT
TRBJ1-5 TRBV7-9 15 - CASSLTGGGNQPQHF TGTGCCAGCAGCTTAACAGGAGGGGGCAATCAGCCCCAGCATTTT
TRBJ2-3 TRBV5-8 17 - CASSFYSYSGSPDTQYF TGTGCCAGCAGCTTTTACTCCTACTCCGGATCTCCAGATACGCAGTATTTT